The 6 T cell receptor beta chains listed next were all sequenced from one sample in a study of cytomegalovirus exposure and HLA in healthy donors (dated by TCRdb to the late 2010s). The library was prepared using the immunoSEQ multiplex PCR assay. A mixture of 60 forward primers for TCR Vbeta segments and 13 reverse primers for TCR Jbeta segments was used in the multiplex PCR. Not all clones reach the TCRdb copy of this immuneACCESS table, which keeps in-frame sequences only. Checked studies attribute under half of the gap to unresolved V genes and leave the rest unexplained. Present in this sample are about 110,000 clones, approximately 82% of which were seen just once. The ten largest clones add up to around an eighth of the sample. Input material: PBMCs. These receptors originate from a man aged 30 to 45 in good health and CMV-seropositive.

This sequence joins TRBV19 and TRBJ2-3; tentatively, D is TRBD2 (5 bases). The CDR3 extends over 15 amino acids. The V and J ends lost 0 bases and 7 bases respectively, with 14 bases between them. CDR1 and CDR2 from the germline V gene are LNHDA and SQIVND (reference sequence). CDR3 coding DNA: TGTGCCAGTAGTATAGATCTGTTAAGCGGCAATACGCAGTATTTT. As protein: CASSIDLLSGNTQYF.

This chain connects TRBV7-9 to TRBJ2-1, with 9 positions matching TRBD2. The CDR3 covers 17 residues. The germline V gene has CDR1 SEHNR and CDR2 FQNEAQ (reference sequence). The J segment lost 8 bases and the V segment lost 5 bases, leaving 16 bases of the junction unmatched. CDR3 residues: CASSETRPAGGPHEQFF. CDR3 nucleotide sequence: TGTGCCAGCAGCGAAACGCGCCCCGCGGGGGGGCCTCATGAGCAGTTCTTC.

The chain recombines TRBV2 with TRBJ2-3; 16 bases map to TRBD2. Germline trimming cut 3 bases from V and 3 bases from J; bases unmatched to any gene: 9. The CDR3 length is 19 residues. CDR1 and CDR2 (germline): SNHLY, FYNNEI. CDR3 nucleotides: TGTGCCAGCAGTGAGGTTGGGACTAGCGGGGGGGCCGGGACAGATACGCAGTATTTT. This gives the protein CASSEVGTSGGAGTDTQYF.

CDR3 protein: CASSLATGGYTEAFF. The CDR3, as DNA: TGTGCCAGCAGCCTGGCGACAGGGGGTTACACTGAAGCTTTCTTT. The V and J genes are TRBV11-2 and TRBJ1-1, with TRBD1 matching 9 bases. The CDR3 is 15 residues long. V gave up 5 bases and J gave up 3 bases; unmatched junction bases: 7. Germline CDR1 and CDR2: SGHAT and FQNNGV.

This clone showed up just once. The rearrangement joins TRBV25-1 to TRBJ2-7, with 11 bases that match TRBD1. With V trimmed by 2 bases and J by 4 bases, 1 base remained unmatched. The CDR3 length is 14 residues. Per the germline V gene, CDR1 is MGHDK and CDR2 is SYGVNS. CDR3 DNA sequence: TGTGCCAGCAGTGAAGGGACAGGGGGGTACGAGCAGTACTTC. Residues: CASSEGTGGYEQYF.

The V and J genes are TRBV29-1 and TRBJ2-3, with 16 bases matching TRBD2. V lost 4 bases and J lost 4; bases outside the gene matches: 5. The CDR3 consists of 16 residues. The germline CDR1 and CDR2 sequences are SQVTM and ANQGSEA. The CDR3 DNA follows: TGCAGCGTTGGGGGACTAGCGGGGGGGGTTGCAGATACGCAGTATTTT. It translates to CSVGGLAGGVADTQYF.